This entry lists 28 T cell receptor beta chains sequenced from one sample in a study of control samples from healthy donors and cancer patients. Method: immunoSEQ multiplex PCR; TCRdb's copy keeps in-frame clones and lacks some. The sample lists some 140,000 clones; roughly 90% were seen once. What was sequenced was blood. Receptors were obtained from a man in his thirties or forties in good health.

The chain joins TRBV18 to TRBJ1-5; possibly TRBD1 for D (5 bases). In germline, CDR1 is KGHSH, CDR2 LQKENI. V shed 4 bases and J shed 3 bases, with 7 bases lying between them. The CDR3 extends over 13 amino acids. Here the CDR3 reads CASSRQNNQPQHF. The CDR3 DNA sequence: TGTGCCAGCTCACGACAGAACAATCAGCCCCAGCATTTT.

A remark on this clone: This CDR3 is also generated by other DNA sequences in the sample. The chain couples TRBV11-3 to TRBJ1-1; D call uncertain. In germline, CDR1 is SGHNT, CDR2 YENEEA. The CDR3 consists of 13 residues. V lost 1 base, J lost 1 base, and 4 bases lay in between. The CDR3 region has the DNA TGTGCCAGCAGCTTAGGCGGGAACACTGAAGCTTTCTTT. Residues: CASSLGGNTEAFF.

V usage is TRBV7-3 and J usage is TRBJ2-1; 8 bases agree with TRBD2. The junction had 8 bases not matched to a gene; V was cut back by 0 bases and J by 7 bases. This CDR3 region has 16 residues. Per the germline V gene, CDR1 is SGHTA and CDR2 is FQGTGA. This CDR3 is CASSLTAAGVENEQFF. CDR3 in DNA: TGTGCCAGCAGCTTAACAGCAGCGGGAGTCGAGAATGAGCAGTTCTTC.

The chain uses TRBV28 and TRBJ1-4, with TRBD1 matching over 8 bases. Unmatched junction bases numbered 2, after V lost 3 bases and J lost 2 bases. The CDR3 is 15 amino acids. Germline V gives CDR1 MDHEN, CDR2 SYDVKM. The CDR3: CASSLTGATNEKLFF. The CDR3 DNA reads TGTGCCAGCAGTTTGACAGGGGCGACTAATGAAAAACTGTTTTTT.

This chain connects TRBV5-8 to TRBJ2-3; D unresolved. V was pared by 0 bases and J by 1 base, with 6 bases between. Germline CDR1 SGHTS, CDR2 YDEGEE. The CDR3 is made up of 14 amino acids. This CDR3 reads CASSLDRGTDTQYF. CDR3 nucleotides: TGTGCCAGCAGCTTGGACAGAGGCACAGATACGCAGTATTTT.

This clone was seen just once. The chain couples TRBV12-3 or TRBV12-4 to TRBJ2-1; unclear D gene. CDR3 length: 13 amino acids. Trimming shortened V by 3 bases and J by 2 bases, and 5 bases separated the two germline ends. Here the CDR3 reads CASSFETYNEQFF. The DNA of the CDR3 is TGTGCCAGCAGTTTTGAAACCTACAATGAGCAGTTCTTC.

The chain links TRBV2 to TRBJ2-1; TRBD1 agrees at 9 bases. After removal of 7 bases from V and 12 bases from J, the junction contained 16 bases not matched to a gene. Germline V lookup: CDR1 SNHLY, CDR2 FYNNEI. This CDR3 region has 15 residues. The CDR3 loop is CASTSGTGYVLGQFF. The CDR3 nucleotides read TGTGCCAGCACCTCAGGGACAGGGTATGTCCTAGGGCAGTTCTTC.

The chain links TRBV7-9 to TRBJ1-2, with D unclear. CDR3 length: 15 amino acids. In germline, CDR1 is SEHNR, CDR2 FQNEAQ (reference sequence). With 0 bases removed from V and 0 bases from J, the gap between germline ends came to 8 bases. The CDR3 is CASSLAIAANYGYTF. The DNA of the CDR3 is TGTGCCAGCAGCTTAGCGATCGCGGCTAACTATGGCTACACCTTC.

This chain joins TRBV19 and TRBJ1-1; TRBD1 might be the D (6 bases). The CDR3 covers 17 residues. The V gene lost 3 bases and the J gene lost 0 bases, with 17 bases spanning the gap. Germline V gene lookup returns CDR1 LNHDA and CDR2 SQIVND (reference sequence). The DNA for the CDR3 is TGTGCCAGTAGTATGAGAGGGGGTAACACAATGAACACTGAAGCTTTCTTT. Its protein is CASSMRGGNTMNTEAFF.

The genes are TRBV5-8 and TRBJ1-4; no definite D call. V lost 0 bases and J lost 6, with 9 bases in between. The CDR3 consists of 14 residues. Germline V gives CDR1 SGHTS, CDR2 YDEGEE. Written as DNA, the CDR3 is TGTGCCAGCAGCTTGGGGGCTGGGGATGAAAAACTGTTTTTT. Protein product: CASSLGAGDEKLFF.

CDR3 coding DNA: TGTGCCGGGGGATGGCCGGGACACGCATACAATGAGCAGTTCTTC. Its translation is CAGGWPGHAYNEQFF. The chain employs TRBV30 and TRBJ2-1; tentatively, D is TRBD1 (6 bases). Trimming took 8 bases from V and 4 from J, leaving 21 bases between them. This CDR3 comprises 15 residues. The V gene's germline CDR1 is GTSNPN and CDR2 SVGIG (reference sequence). Supplemented by reference TRBV30 and TRBJ2-1, the full variable domain reads SQTIHQWPATLVQPVGSPLSLECTVEGTSNPNLYWYRQAAGRGLQLLFYSVGIGQISSEVPQNLSASRPQDRQFILSSKKLLLSDSGFYLCAGGWPGHAYNEQFFGPGTRLTVL.

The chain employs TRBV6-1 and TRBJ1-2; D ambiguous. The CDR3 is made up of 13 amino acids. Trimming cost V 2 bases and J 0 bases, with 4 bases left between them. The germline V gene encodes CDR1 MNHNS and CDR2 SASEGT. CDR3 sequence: CASSETSNYGYTF. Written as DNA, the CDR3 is TGTGCCAGCAGTGAAACATCTAACTATGGCTACACCTTC.

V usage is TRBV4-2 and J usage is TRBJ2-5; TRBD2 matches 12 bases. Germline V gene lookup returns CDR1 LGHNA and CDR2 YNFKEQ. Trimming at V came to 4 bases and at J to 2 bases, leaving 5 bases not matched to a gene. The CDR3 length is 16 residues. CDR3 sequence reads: CASSLRLAGVQETQYF. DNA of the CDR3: TGTGCCAGCAGCCTTCGACTAGCGGGAGTACAAGAGACCCAGTACTTC.

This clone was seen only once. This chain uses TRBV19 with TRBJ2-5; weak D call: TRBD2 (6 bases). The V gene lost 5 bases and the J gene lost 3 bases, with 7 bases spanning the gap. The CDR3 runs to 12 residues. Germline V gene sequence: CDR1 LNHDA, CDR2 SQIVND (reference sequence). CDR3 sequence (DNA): TGTGCCAGTAGTTCGGGGGAAGAGACCCAGTACTTC. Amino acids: CASSSGEETQYF.

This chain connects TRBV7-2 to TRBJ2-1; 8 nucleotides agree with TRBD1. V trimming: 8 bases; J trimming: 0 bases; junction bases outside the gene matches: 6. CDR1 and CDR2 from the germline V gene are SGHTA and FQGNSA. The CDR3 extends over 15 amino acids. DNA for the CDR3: TGTGCCAGCCACAGGGACAGGAGCTCCTACAATGAGCAGTTCTTC. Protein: CASHRDRSSYNEQFF.

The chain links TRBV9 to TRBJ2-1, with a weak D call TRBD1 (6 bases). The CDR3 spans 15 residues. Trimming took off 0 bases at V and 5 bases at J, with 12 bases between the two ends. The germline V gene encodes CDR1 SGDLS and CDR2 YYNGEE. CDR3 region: CASSVAGTNDNEQFF. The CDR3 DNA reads TGTGCCAGCAGCGTAGCCGGGACAAACGACAATGAGCAGTTCTTC.

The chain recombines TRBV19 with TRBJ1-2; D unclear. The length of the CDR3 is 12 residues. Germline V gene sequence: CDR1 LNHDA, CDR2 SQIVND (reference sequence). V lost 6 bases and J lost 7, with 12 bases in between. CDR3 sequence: CASRGIGFGYTF. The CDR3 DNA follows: TGTGCCAGTAGGGGAATAGGGTTTGGCTACACCTTC.

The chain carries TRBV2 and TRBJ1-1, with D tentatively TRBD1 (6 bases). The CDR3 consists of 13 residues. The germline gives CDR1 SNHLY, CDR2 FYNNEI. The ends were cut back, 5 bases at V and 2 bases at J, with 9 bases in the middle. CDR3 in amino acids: CASSLRGNTEAFF. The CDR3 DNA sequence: TGTGCCAGCAGTCTCAGGGGTAACACTGAAGCTTTCTTT.

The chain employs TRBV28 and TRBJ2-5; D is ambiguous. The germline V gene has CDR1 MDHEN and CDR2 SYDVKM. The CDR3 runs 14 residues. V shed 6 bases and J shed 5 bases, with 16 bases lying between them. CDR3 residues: CASSLVSSLETQYF. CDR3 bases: TGTGCCAGCAGCCTCGTAAGTTCCCTTGAGACCCAGTACTTC.

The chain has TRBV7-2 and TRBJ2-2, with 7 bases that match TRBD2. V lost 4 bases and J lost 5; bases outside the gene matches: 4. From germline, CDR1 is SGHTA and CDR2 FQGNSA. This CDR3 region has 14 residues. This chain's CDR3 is CASSSSGGTGELFF. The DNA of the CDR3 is TGTGCCAGCAGCTCATCCGGGGGGACCGGGGAGCTGTTTTTT. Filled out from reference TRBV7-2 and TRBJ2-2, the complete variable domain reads GAGVSQSPSNKVTEKGKDVELRCDPISGHTALYWYRQSLGQGLEFLIYFQGNSAPDKSGLPSDRFSAERTGGSVSTLTIQRTQQEDSAVYLCASSSSGGTGELFFGEGSRLTVL.

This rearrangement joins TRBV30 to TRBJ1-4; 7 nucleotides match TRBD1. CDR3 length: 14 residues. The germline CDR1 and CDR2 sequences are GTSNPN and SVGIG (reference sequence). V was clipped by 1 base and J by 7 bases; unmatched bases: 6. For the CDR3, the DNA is TGTGCCTGGAGTGGGCGCAGGGGGTTTGAAAAACTGTTTTTT. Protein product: CAWSGRRGFEKLFF.

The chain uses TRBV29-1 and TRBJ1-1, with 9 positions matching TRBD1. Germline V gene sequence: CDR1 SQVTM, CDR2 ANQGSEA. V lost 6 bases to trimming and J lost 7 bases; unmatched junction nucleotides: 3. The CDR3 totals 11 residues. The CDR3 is CSVGTGNEAFF. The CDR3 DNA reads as TGCAGCGTCGGGACAGGGAATGAAGCTTTCTTT.

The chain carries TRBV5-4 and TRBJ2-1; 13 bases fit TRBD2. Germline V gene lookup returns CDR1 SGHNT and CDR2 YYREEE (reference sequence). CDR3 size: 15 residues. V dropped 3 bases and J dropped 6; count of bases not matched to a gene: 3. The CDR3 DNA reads TGTGCCAGCAGCTGGACTAGCGGGAGCTTCAATGAGCAGTTCTTC. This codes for CASSWTSGSFNEQFF.

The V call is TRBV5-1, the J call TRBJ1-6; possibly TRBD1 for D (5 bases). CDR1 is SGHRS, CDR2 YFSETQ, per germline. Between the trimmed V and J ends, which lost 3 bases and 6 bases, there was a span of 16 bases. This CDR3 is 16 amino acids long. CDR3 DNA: TGCGCCAGCAGCTGGACATCAAGGGGCGGTAATTCACCCCTCCACTTT. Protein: CASSWTSRGGNSPLHF. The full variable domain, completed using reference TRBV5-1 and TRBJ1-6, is KAGVTQTPRYLIKTRGQQVTLSCSPISGHRSVSWYQQTPGQGLQFLFEYFSETQRNKGNFPGRFSGRQFSNSRSEMNVSTLELGDSALYLCASSWTSRGGNSPLHFGNGTRLTVT.

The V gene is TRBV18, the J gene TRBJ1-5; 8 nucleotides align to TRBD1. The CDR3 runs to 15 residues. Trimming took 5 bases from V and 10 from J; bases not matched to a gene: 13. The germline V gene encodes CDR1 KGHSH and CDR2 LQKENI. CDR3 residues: CASSATGDTGEPQHF. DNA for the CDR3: TGTGCCAGCTCAGCGACAGGGGACACGGGCGAACCCCAGCATTTT. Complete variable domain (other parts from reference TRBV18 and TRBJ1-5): NAGVMQNPRHLVRRRGQEARLRCSPMKGHSHVYWYRQLPEEGLKFMVYLQKENIIDESGMPKERFSAEFPKEGPSILRIQQVVRGDSAAYFCASSATGDTGEPQHFGDGTRLSIL.

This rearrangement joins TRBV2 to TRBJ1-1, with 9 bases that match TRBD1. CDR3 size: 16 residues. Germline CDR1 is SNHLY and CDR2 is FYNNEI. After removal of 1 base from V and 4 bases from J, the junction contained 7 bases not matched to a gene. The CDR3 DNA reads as TGTGCCAGCAGTGAAGACGGACAGGGGTTTGGCACTGAAGCTTTCTTT. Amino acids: CASSEDGQGFGTEAFF.

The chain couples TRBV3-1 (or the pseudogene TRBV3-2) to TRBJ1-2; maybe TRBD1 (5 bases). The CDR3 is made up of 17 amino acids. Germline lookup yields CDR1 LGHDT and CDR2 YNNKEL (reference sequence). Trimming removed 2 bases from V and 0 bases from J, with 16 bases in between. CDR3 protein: CASSQTMDIGTNYGYTF. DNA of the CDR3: TGTGCCAGCAGCCAAACCATGGACATCGGAACTAACTATGGCTACACCTTC.

CDR3 DNA sequence: TGCGCCAGCAGCCAAGAGAGCCGCGGGAGCTCCTACAATGAGCAGTTCTTC. Protein sequence: CASSQESRGSSYNEQFF. The chain links TRBV4-3 to TRBJ2-1, with 7 bases that match TRBD2. Germline CDR1 and CDR2: LGHNA and YSLEER. Unmatched junction bases numbered 5, after V lost 0 bases and J lost 0 bases. The CDR3 consists of 17 residues.